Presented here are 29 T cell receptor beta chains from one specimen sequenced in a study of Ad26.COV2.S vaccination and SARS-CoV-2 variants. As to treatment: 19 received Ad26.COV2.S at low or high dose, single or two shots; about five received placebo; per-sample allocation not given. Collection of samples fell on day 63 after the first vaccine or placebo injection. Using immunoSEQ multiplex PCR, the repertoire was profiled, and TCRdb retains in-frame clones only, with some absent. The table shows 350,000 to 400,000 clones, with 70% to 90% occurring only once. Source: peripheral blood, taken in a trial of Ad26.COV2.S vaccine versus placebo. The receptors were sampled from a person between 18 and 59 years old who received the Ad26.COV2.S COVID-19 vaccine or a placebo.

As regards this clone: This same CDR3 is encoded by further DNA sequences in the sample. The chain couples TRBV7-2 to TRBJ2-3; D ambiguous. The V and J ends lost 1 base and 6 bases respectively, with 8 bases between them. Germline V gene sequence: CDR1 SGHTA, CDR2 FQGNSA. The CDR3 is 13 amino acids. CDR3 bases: TGTGCCAGCAGCTTAGGTCCGCGGGATACGCAGTATTTT. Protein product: CASSLGPRDTQYF.

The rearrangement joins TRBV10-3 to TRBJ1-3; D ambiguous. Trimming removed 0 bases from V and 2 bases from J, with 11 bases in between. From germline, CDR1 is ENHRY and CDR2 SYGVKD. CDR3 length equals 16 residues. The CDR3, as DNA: TGTGCCATCAGTGAGTCAGGATTCGAGGCTGGAAACACCATATATTTT. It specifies CAISESGFEAGNTIYF.

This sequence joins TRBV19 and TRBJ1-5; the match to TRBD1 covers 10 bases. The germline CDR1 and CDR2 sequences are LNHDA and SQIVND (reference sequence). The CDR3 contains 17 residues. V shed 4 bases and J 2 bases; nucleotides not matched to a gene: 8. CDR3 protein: CASSSGTGDRGNQPQHF. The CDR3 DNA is TGTGCCAGTAGTAGTGGGACAGGGGATCGAGGCAATCAGCCCCAGCATTTT.

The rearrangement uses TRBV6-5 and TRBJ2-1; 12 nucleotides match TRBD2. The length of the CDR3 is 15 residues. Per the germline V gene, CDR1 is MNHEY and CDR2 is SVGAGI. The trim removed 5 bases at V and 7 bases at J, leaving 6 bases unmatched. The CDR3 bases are TGTGCCAGCAGTAAACTAGCGGGGGGAGGGAATGAGCAGTTCTTC. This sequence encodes CASSKLAGGGNEQFF.

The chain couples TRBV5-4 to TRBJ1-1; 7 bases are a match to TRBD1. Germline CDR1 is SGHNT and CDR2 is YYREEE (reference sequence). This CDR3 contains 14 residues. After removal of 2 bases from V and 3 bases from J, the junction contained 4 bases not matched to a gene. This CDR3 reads CASSFDRADTEAFF. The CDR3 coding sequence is TGTGCCAGCAGCTTCGACAGGGCGGACACTGAAGCTTTCTTT.

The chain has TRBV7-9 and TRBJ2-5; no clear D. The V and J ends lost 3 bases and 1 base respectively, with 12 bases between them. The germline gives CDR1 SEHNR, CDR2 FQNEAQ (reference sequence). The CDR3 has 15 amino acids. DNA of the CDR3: TGTGCCAGCAGCTTTTCACTTACCATCCAAGAGACCCAGTACTTC. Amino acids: CASSFSLTIQETQYF.

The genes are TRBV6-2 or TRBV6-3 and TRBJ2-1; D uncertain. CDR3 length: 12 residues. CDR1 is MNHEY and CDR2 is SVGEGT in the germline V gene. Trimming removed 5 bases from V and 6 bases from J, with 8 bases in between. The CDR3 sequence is CASSRAPNEQFF. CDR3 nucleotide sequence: TGTGCCAGCAGTAGGGCCCCCAATGAGCAGTTCTTC.

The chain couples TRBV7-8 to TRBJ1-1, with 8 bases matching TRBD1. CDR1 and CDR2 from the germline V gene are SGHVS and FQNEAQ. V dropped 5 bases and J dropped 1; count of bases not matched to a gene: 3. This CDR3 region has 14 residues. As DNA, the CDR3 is TGTGCCAGCAGCCCCGGACAGGGGAACACTGAAGCTTTCTTT. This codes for CASSPGQGNTEAFF. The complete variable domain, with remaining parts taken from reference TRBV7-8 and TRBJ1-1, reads GAGVSQSPRYKVAKRGQDVALRCDPISGHVSLFWYQQALGQGPEFLTYFQNEAQLDKSGLPSDRFFAERPEGSVSTLKIQRTQQEDSAVYLCASSPGQGNTEAFFGQGTRLTVV.

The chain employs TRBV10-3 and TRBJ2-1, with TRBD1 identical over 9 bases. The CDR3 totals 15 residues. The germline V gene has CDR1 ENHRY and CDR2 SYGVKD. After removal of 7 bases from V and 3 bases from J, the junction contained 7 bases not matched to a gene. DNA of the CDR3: TGTGCCATCAAAAATACAGGGGGCATCTACAATGAGCAGTTCTTC. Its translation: CAIKNTGGIYNEQFF.

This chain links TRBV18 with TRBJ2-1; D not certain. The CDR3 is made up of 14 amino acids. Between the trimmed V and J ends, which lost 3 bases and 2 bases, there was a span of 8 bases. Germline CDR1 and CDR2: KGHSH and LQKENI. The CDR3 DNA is TGTGCCAGCTCACCGACCTCCACCTACAATGAGCAGTTCTTC. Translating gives CASSPTSTYNEQFF.

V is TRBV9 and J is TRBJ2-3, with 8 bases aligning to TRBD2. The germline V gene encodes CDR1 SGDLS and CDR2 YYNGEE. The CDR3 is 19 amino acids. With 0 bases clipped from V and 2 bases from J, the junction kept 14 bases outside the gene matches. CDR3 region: CASSVDFSGALGLTDTQYF. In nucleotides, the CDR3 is TGTGCCAGCAGCGTAGACTTTAGCGGGGCTCTTGGGCTCACAGATACGCAGTATTTT.

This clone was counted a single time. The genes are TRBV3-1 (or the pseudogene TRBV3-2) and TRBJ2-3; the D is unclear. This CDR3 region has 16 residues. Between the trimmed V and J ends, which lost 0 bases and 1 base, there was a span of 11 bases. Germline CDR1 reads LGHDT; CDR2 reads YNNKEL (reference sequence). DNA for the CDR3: TGTGCCAGCAGCCAAGATCTTCACGGAGGCACAGATACGCAGTATTTT. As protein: CASSQDLHGGTDTQYF.

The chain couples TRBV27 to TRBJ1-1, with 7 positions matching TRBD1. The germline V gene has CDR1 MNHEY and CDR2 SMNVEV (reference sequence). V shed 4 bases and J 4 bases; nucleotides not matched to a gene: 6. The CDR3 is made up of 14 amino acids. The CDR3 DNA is TGTGCCAGCAGTTCGAGACAGGGACGCACTGAAGCTTTCTTT. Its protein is CASSSRQGRTEAFF.

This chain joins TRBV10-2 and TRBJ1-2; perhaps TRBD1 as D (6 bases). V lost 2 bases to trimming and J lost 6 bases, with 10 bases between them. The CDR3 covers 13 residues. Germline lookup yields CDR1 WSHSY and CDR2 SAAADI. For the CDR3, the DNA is TGCGCCAGCAGTGAGCTAGGGGGGCATGGCTACACCTTC. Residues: CASSELGGHGYTF.

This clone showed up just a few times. CDR3 bases: TGTGCCAGCAGACAGGGTGGTAGGTTGGGAGCTTTCTTT. Translating gives CASRQGGRLGAFF. V and J are TRBV6-5 and TRBJ1-1, with D perhaps matching TRBD1 (6 bases). This CDR3 comprises 13 residues. CDR1 MNHEY and CDR2 SVGAGI come from the germline V gene. V was cut by 6 bases and J by 10 bases, with 18 bases left in between.

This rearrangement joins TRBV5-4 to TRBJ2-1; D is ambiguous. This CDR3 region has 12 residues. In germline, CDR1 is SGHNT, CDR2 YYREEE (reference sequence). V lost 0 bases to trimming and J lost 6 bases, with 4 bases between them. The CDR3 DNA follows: TGTGCCAGCAGCTTGGATTCCAATGAGCAGTTCTTC. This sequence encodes CASSLDSNEQFF.

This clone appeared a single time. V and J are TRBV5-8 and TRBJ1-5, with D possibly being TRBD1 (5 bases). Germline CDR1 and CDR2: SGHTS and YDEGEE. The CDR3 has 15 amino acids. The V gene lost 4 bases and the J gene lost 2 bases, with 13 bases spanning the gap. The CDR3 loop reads CASSQLRVGNQPQHF. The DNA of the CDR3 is TGTGCCAGCAGCCAACTCAGGGTCGGCAATCAGCCCCAGCATTTT.

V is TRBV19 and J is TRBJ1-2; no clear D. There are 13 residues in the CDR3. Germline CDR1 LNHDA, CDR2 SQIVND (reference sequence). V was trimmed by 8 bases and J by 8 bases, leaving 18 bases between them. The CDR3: CASSLARLRGYTF. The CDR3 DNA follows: TGTGCCAGTTCCCTCGCTCGACTTCGGGGCTACACCTTC.

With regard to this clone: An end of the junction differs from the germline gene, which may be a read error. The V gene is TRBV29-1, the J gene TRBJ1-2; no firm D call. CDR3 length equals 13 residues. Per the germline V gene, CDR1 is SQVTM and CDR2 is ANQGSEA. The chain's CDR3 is CSAQEPLRASGSF. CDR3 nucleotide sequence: TGCAGCGCCCAAGAGCCCCTCCGCGCCTCCGGGAGTTTC.

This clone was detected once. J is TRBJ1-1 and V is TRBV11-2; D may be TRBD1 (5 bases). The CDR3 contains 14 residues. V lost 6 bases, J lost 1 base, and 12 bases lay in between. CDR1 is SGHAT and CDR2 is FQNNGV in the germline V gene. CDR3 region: CASSPKQGNTEAFF. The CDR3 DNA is TGTGCCAGCAGTCCTAAGCAGGGGAACACTGAAGCTTTCTTT.

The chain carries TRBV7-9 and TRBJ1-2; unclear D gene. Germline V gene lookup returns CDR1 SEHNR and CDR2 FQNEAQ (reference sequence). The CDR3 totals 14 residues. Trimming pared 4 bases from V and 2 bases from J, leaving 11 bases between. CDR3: CASSSSPGNYGYTF. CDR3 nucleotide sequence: TGTGCCAGCAGCTCTAGTCCCGGGAACTATGGCTACACCTTC.

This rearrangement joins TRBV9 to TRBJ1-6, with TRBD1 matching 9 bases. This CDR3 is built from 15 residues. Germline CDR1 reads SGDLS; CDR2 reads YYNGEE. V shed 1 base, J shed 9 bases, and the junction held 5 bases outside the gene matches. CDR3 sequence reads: CASSVTGTGTSPLHF. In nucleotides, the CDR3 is TGTGCCAGCAGCGTAACCGGGACAGGGACTTCACCCCTCCACTTT.

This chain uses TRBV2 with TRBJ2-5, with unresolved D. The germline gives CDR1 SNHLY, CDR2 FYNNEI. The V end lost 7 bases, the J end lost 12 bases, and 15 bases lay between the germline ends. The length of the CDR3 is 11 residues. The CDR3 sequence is CASTSIGPKYF. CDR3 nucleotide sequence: TGTGCCAGCACCTCGATAGGACCCAAGTACTTC.

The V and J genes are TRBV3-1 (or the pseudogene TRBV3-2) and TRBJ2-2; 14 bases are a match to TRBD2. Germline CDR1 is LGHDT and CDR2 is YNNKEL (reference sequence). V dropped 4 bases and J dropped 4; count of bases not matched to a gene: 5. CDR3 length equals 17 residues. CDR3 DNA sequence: TGTGCCAGCAGCCGGGGACTAGCGGGGGCCACCACCGGGGAGCTGTTTTTT. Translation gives CASSRGLAGATTGELFF.

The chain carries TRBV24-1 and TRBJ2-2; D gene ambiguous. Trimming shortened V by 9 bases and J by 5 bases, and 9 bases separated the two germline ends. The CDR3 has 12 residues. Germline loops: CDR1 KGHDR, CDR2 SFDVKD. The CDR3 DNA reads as TGTGCCACCGCTAAGACAACCGGGGAGCTGTTTTTT. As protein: CATAKTTGELFF.

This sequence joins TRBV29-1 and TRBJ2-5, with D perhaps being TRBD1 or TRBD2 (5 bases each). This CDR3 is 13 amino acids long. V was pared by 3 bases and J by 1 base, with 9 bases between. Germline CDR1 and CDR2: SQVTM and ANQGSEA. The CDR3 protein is CSVEWGSQETQYF. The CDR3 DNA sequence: TGCAGCGTTGAGTGGGGGTCCCAAGAGACCCAGTACTTC.

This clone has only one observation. The CDR3 nucleotides are TGCGCCAGCAGCCTATCCCCGACAGGGGAGAACACTGAAGCTTTCTTT. Protein sequence: CASSLSPTGENTEAFF. The chain uses TRBV5-1 and TRBJ1-1, with 8 bases fitting TRBD1. Losses at the gene ends were 4 bases for V and 1 base for J; bases not matched to a gene: 9. The CDR3 sequence is 16 residues long. CDR1 and CDR2 from the germline V gene are SGHRS and YFSETQ. Looking up the rest from reference TRBV5-1 and TRBJ1-1 gives the full variable domain: KAGVTQTPRYLIKTRGQQVTLSCSPISGHRSVSWYQQTPGQGLQFLFEYFSETQRNKGNFPGRFSGRQFSNSRSEMNVSTLELGDSALYLCASSLSPTGENTEAFFGQGTRLTVV.

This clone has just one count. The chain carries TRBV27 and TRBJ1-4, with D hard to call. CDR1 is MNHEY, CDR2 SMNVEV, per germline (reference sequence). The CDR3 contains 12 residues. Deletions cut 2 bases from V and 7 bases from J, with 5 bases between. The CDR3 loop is CASSLNREKLFF. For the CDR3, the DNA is TGTGCCAGCAGTTTAAATCGTGAAAAACTGTTTTTT. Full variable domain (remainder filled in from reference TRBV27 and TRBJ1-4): EAQVTQNPRYLITVTGKKLTVTCSQNMNHEYMSWYRQDPGLGLRQIYYSMNVEVTDKGDVPEGYKVSRKEKRNFPLILESPSPNQTSLYFCASSLNREKLFFGSGTQLSVL.

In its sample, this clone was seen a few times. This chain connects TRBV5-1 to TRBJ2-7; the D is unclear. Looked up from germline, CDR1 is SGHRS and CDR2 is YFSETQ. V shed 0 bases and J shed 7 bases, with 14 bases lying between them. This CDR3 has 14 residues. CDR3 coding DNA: TGCGCCAGCAGCTTGGCCATCGAGGTGGGGGAGCAGTACTTC. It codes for CASSLAIEVGEQYF.